This T cell receptor (beta chain) was sequenced during a study of T cells after yellow fever vaccination (dated by TCRdb to between 2018 and 2021). Turning to the overall study: Libraries from fractions with low cell numbers were prepared with the SMART-Seq v4 Ultra Low Input RNA kit. To follow T-cell clones before and after primary and booster YFV17D yellow fever vaccination, bulk TCR alpha and beta repertoires were sequenced over time. Two healthy male donors made up the cohort, one aged 18 to 29 years and the other aged 30 to 39 years. Blood samples were taken at several timepoints before and after primary and secondary immunization, and bulk PBMC replicates and cell subsets were isolated.

CDR1 and CDR2, per the germline V gene, are MNHEY and SVGAGI. From V the trimming removes 2 bases and from J it removes 6 bases, while the gene matches leave 4 bases of the junction unaccounted for. There are 14 amino acids in the CDR3, from cysteine to phenylalanine inclusive. The kept DNA is CDR3 alone, 42 bases in frame from the first base. About this clonotype: Its binding antigen is unknown. There are no base qualities to consult, and no much larger clone falls within one base.

Explained via the paper, the treatment or condition label denotes: live attenuated yellow fever vaccine strain. PBMCs were isolated from peripheral blood using a standard Ficoll-Paque protocol. Dynabeads CD4 and CD8 positive selection kits were used to isolate CD4 and CD8 T-cell fractions. RNA was extracted with TriZol from bulk PBMCs, CD4 and CD8 fractions, and dextramer-positive and dextramer-negative fractions. The study at large found these results: Compared with the primary T-cell response, the secondary T-cell response was faster but weaker, reaching its peak on day 5 rather than on day 15. FACS-sorted repertoires could contain abundant contaminating clonotypes from the bulk population, so computational filtering was required. Only a couple of donors were included in the study, so the extent to which the findings can be generalized is limited. Most clones expanded after primary vaccination were re-detected after the booster (almost 98% of CD4 and 88% of CD8), suggesting broad memory maintenance. A small share of clonotypes occurred in both CD4 and CD8 compartments, likely arising from convergent recombination.

TCR cDNA was synthesized by 5'RACE template switching, through which a universal primer site and unique molecular identifiers were introduced. Priming for cDNA synthesis came from both the TCR alpha and TCR beta constant segments. Libraries were amplified in two PCR steps, with sample barcodes and sequencing adapters added in the second step. Libraries were sequenced on Illumina HiSeq 2500 (2x100 bp) or NovaSeq (2x150 bp). For the original study's pipeline: MIGEC was used to demultiplex reads and collapse the reads into UMI consensus sequences, and MiXCR was used for V(D)J alignment. Vaccine-responding clonotypes were identified with edgeR using replicate PBMC samples, with FDR below 0.01 and a log2 fold change above 5 up to day 15 being required. Bulk clonotypes were assigned CD4 or CD8 identity according to which sequenced CD4 or CD8 repertoire held them at higher abundance. TCRdb's own reprocessing of the public reads used fastp at Q25 and MiXCR and kept productive beta chains. Identical CDR3 proteins give one entry, which carries the most common genes and DNA. TCRdb, rather than the study authors, made the V and J calls. In this sample the table shows 200,000 to 300,000 distinct CDR3 sequences, 10% to 15% of which occur a single time. The ten largest clones represent roughly 0.5% of the sample.

The source was CD4+ T cells sorted from PBMCs, collected 45 days after the yellow fever booster vaccination. The sequence derives from a man aged 30-40 years who received the YFV17D yellow fever vaccine. Recombination linked TRBV6-5 to TRBJ1-5; TRBD1 agrees with 7 junctional bases. The CDR3 in this case is CASSYLTGSQPQHF. The DNA sequence is given as TGTGCCAGCAGTTACCTGACAGGGAGTCAGCCCCAGCATTTT.